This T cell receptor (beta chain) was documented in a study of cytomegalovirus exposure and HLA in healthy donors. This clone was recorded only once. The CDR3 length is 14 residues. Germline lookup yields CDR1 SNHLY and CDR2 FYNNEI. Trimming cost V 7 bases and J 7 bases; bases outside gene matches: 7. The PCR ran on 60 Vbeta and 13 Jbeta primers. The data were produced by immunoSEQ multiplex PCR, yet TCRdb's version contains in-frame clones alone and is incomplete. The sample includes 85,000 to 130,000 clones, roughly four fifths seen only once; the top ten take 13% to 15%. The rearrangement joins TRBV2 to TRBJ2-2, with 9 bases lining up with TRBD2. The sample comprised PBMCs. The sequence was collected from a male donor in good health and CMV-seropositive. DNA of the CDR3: TGTGCCAGCAACGCGGGGGGGCAAGTCGGGGAGCTGTTTTTT. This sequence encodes CASNAGGQVGELFF.